This paragraph covers one T cell receptor (beta chain) sequence. In this sample, this clonotype turned up a few times. The specificity of this receptor is unknown. Nothing much larger sits one base from this clone, and base qualities are not available. Looking up the germline V gene yields CDR1 SGHVS and CDR2 FQNEAQ. From its cysteine to its phenylalanine, the CDR3 spans 16 amino acids. CDR3 DNA is the only sequence kept; it has 48 bases, read in frame from the first base. V sheds 1 base and J sheds 6 bases, leaving 18 bases between their ends. These data originate in a study of T cell repertoires in cytomegalovirus infection (dated by TCRdb to the late 2010s). Describing the broader study: The peptide stimulations were aimed at well-studied HLA-B-restricted epitopes as well as recently identified HLA-C-restricted CMV epitopes, whose presentation resists viral immunomodulation. Donor HLA type was relevant to the analysis, because carriage of CMV infection together with the matching HLA type was indicated by public TCR beta signatures. General conclusions and limits of the study: Carriers of CMV infection plus the relevant HLA type were discriminated by the cumulative frequency of public TCR beta family members in the study cohort and in an independent roughly 400-donor cohort. The ex vivo response was dominated by HLA-C-restricted CMV-specific TCR beta clonotypes, and the single most frequent clonotype in two of eight donors was supplied by these HLA-C-restricted clonotypes.

The treatment or condition label here, explained by the study, means: in vitro stimulation with specific CMV peptide epitopes to enrich CMV-specific T cells. Sequenced using an Illumina HiSeq 1500. The raw public data were reprocessed by TCRdb itself: fastp quality trimming at Q25, MiXCR clonotype calling, in-frame beta chains only. Merged by CDR3 protein, the rows form single entries marked with the most common genes and DNA. This sample gives about a million distinct CDR3 sequences in total; less than 40% of them show up just once. The ten largest clones take up around 15% of the sample. Recombination joined TRBV7-8 with TRBJ1-1; a tentative D call is TRBD1 (6 bases match). This TCR was recovered from a human donor in good health (CMV status not recorded). Some clones in this sample may be carry-over from other donors' samples. The sequencing here drew on cultured CD8+ T cells from PBMCs, taken from culture after CMV antigen stimulation. The DNA sequence is given as TGTGCCAGCAGCTTAGTATGGGGGGGGCCTTTAGCTGAAGCTTTCTTT. This gives the protein CASSLVWGGPLAEAFF.